Listed here are 10 T cell receptor beta chains from one sample, sequenced in a study of T cells after yellow fever vaccination. TCRdb re-analysed the 5' RACE reads in MiXCR, keeping a single row per CDR3 protein. The sample holds 500,000 to 700,000 distinct CDR3 sequences, over 15% seen once. The sample here was PBMCs, taken 15 days after the yellow fever booster vaccination. Receptors originate from a young man who received the YFV17D yellow fever vaccine.

Only one count was recorded for this clonotype. The V gene is TRBV20-1, the J gene TRBJ1-1; the match to TRBD1 covers 7 bases. The germline V gene encodes CDR1 DFQATT and CDR2 SNEGSKA (reference sequence). V was clipped by 2 bases and J by 5 bases; unmatched bases: 11. CDR3 length equals 15 residues. Here the CDR3 reads CSARLGRTGSTEAFF. CDR3 DNA: TGCAGTGCTAGATTGGGTAGGACAGGTTCTACTGAAGCTTTCTTT.

The genes are TRBV29-1 and TRBJ2-2; tentatively, D is TRBD1 (5 bases). The V gene's germline CDR1 is SQVTM and CDR2 ANQGSEA. This CDR3 spans 14 amino acids. Deletions cut 4 bases from V and 7 bases from J, with 16 bases between. The DNA of the CDR3 is TGCAGCGTTGCAAGTCAGGGTGGTGTCGGGGAGCTGTTTTTT. It specifies CSVASQGGVGELFF.

Many counts were recorded for this clonotype. This chain links TRBV4-2 with TRBJ2-2; 9 bases align to TRBD1. Trimming cost V 4 bases and J 3 bases; bases outside gene matches: 0. The CDR3 is 14 residues long. The germline CDR1 and CDR2 sequences are LGHNA and YNFKEQ. Written as DNA, the CDR3 is TGTGCCAGCAGCCGGACAGGGGACACCGGGGAGCTGTTTTTT. This encodes CASSRTGDTGELFF.

The CDR3 reads CASKVAGGPEQFF. CDR3 DNA sequence: TGTGCCAGCAAGGTCGCGGGAGGGCCGGAGCAGTTCTTC. The genes are TRBV11-1 and TRBJ2-1; 9 nucleotides match TRBD2. The CDR3 has 13 residues. The trim removed 7 bases at V and 10 bases at J, leaving 8 bases unmatched. Germline V gene sequence: CDR1 SGHAT, CDR2 FQDESV (reference sequence). Full variable domain (outside the CDR3, taken from reference TRBV11-1 and TRBJ2-1): EAEVAQSPRYKITEKSQAVAFWCDPISGHATLYWYRQILGQGPELLVQFQDESVVDDSQLPKDRFSAERLKGVDSTLKIQPAELGDSAMYLCASKVAGGPEQFFGPGTRLTVL.

The J gene is TRBJ2-1, the V gene TRBV20-1; D is perhaps TRBD1 or TRBD2 (6 bases each). CDR1 and CDR2 from the germline V gene are DFQATT and SNEGSKA (reference sequence). This CDR3 spans 15 amino acids. V lost 3 bases, J lost 5 bases, and 17 bases lay in between. The CDR3 coding sequence is TGCAGTGCTAGTGGGGGCAGGAGGGCGAACAATGAGCAGTTCTTC. Translation: CSASGGRRANNEQFF.

The chain combines TRBV7-9 with TRBJ1-1, with TRBD1 identical over 7 bases. The CDR3 loop spans 15 amino acids. Per germline, CDR1 SEHNR and CDR2 FQNEAQ (reference sequence). Trimming at V came to 5 bases and at J to 7 bases, leaving 13 bases not matched to a gene. In DNA form, the CDR3 reads TGTGCCAGCAGCCAAGTGACAGGGAGGAACGGTGAAGCTTTCTTT. Protein product: CASSQVTGRNGEAFF.

The gene calls are TRBV5-1 and TRBJ1-1, with D hard to call. CDR3 size: 13 residues. Germline loops: CDR1 SGHRS, CDR2 YFSETQ. The V gene lost 5 bases and the J gene lost 2 bases, with 10 bases spanning the gap. The CDR3 DNA follows: TGCGCCAGCAGGGACCGAACCAACACTGAAGCTTTCTTT. Protein sequence: CASRDRTNTEAFF.

DNA for the CDR3: TGCAGTGCTAGGGCGCAGGGGGGCTACCAAAACATTCAGTACTTC. As protein: CSARAQGGYQNIQYF. V usage is TRBV20-1 and J usage is TRBJ2-4, with a tentative D call TRBD1 (7 bases). The CDR3 is 15 amino acids. Trimming shortened V by 3 bases and J by 5 bases, and 17 bases separated the two germline ends. Germline lookup yields CDR1 DFQATT and CDR2 SNEGSKA (reference sequence).

The rearrangement links TRBV29-1 to TRBJ2-5; 13 bases line up with TRBD2. V shed 7 bases and J 2 bases; nucleotides not matched to a gene: 4. Germline loops: CDR1 SQVTM, CDR2 ANQGSEA. CDR3 length equals 14 residues. The CDR3 sequence: CSGTLAGGQETQYF. The CDR3 DNA reads as TGCAGCGGCACACTAGCGGGAGGGCAAGAGACCCAGTACTTC. Supplemented by reference TRBV29-1 and TRBJ2-5, the full variable domain reads SAVISQKPSRDICQRGTSLTIQCQVDSQVTMMFWYRQQPGQSLTLIATANQGSEATYESGFVIDKFPISRPNLTFSTLTVSNMSPEDSSIYLCSGTLAGGQETQYFGPGTRLLVL.

The chain links TRBV10-3 to TRBJ1-4; tentatively, D is TRBD1 (5 bases). The germline V gene has CDR1 ENHRY and CDR2 SYGVKD. Between the trimmed V and J ends, which lost 8 bases and 5 bases, there was a span of 9 bases. This CDR3 is built from 12 residues. CDR3 loop: CAIGTVNEKLFF. The CDR3, as DNA: TGTGCCATCGGGACGGTCAATGAAAAACTGTTTTTT.